The sequence of this TCR beta chain was determined in a study of T cell responses to AZD1222 COVID-19 vaccine. CDR1 is SEHNR, CDR2 FQNEAQ, per germline (reference sequence). Between the trimmed V and J ends, which lost 3 bases and 6 bases, there was a span of 11 bases. CDR3 length: 13 amino acids. Broader study findings: Mostly white British, mostly female donors; authors suggested clonal diversity may be underestimated. Samples come after the peak T cell response, not at day 14. Spike-specific TCR breadth and depth rose after two AZD1222 doses.

Assay used: immunoSEQ multiplex PCR; TCRdb lists only in-frame clones, some missing. This sample has about 110,000 clones; 94% occur once, and the top ten carry about 3%. Notes on this clone: Its specificity is not known.

The sequenced sample was peripheral blood, obtained 28 days after the second AZD1222 dose. This clonotype originated in an adult who received the AZD1222 COVID-19 vaccine. The V gene is TRBV7-9, the J gene TRBJ1-2; D may be TRBD1 (5 bases). Here the CDR3 reads CASSFSQGNGYTF. CDR3 in DNA: TGTGCCAGCAGCTTCAGTCAGGGAAATGGCTACACCTTC.